This record concerns one TCR beta chain sequence. The antigen it recognizes is unknown. No much larger clone is present one base from it, and per-base qualities are unavailable. The data originate from a study of shared clonotypes between healthy human individuals (dated by TCRdb to 2018 to 2020). Background for the entire study: The cohort comprised two women and a few men aged 18 to 49 years. For each donor, three plates each were used for CD4 naive and CD4 memory, two plates were used for CD8 naive, and one plate was used for CD8 memory. Between about 0.85 and 8.9 billion PBMCs per donor were obtained by leukapheresis. To estimate repertoire size and how much clonotype sharing occurs between individuals, the study deeply sequenced the blood TCR repertoires of 4 to 6 healthy adults. To increase sequencing depth and limit assay-specific biases, different laboratories used diverse techniques to prepare libraries and sequence TCR repertoires.

The donors were healthy, HIV-negative adults with no recently reported acute infections or vaccinations. Every donor was a Caucasian adult living in Nashville, Tennessee, USA. CD4+ T cells were enriched through magnetic negative selection, after which naive cells were positively selected on CD45RA and the remaining negative fraction served as the memory subset. Blood was collected by leukapheresis, and PBMCs were isolated by Ficoll-Histopaque density gradient centrifugation and then cryopreserved in liquid nitrogen vapor phase. Analytical flow cytometry was used to check the purity and quantity of each magnetically sorted T cell population. From each sorted fraction, genomic DNA was isolated and quantified by UV absorbance on a Nanodrop 2000c. Using the deep immunoSEQ assay, TCR CDR3 regions were amplified from genomic DNA by multiplex PCR. Extracted genomic DNA from each cell subset was spread evenly across all wells of several immunoSEQ 96-well plates, with each plate serving as a replicate. For sorted subsets, each replicate PCR was loaded with roughly 200 ng genomic DNA, equivalent to 25,000 to 35,000 T cell genomes. Purified libraries were measured with a Qubit 3.0 fluorometer, size-checked on a Bioanalyzer 2100, and measured again with the KAPA Library Quantification kit. Every immunoSEQ 96-well plate was sequenced on a separate single-read 150-cycle Illumina NextSeq 550 flow cell. The paper's processing steps were these. Because the immunoSEQ output held only junctional sequences and lacked quality scores, the filtering could not match the filtering applied to full-length reads. To assign V/J genes and CDR3, sequences were annotated using PyIR, a Python wrapper for IgBLAST v1.9, with IMGT germline references. Reads with weak V/J assignments (E-value above 1e-6), missing CDR3, stop codons, out-of-frame junctions, or ambiguous translated residues were removed. V3J clonotypes were defined by identical inferred V gene, J gene, and CDR3 amino acid sequence. Percentage overlap between repertoires was computed as shared unique clonotypes divided by the size of the smaller repertoire. Richness of each repertoire was evaluated using RTK rarefaction, the Chao1 estimator, and Recon v2.1 estimates of unobserved clonotypes. Generation probabilities for all TCRbeta clonotypes obtained by the gDNA method from a handful of donors were computed using OLGA. This is the immuneACCESS table as TCRdb keeps it, with only in-frame sequences that have V and J called. A part of the clones is gone; compared with another copy, unresolved V genes explain less than half, and the rest is unexplained. V, J and clone size reflect that table, while D and trimming were determined from the DNA. Counted in this sample were around 200,000 clones; 66% of them appeared once. The top ten hold about 10% of the sample.

Study-wide findings and limitations: When several donors were compared, the shared fraction of clonotypes was about 5.5% for naive CD4, 3.5% to 4% for naive CD8, 2% to 2.5% for memory CD4, and less than 0.5% for memory CD8. Pairwise subsampling led to the expectation that sequencing depth would affect the degree of clonotype sharing among donors. Compared with non-shared clonotypes, clonotypes shared by all four sorted-subset donors had higher generation probabilities. Because the study included a small number of donors, the genetic and exposure-history diversity represented was limited. Incomplete sequencing was indicated by rarefaction of sorted-subset datasets, despite the large sequencing depth. Estimated clonotype richness was generally larger for naive than for memory subsets. Only blood was sampled, and tissue TCR repertoires likely differ from those in blood.

The CDR3, cysteine through phenylalanine, is 12 amino acids long. Left in the record is the CDR3 DNA by itself, 36 bases read in frame from the first base. V drops 4 bases and J drops 5 bases, leaving 8 bases in between. Taken from the germline V gene, the CDR1 and CDR2 loops are SGHAT and FQNNGV. The sequence was collected from a man younger than 45 in good health. Sequenced material: memory CD4+ T cells sorted from blood. In the paper's terms, the cell subset or site label means: CD45RA-negative fraction. The chain employs TRBV11-2 and TRBJ2-5; the D gene is not confidently resolved. The DNA is as follows: TGTGCCAGCAGCTACACGAGGGAGACCCAGTACTTC. Translation gives CASSYTRETQYF.